The T cell receptor beta chain under discussion was sequenced for a study of CD8 T cells in Susac syndrome (dated by TCRdb to about 2019). In terms of the full investigation: Whether CD8+ T cell activation and differentiation in Susac syndrome was antigen driven was tested using repertoire sequencing.

Paper-wide results and their limitations: The TCR sequencing and HLA analysis was acknowledged to have included a relatively small number of individuals.

Peripheral blood CD8+ and CD4+ T cells from healthy donors, Susac syndrome patients and multiple sclerosis patients were profiled using high-throughput TCR beta sequencing. Healthy donors were age- and sex-matched controls. Bulk CD8+ and CD4+ T cells were purified magnetically by negative isolation, whereas CD8+ TEMRA cells were enriched by FACS. Blood was collected in EDTA tubes and processed within 24 hours, with PBMCs isolated through density gradient centrifugation. PBMCs intended for TCR sequencing were cryopreserved in liquid nitrogen and were subsequently thawed in a 37 degrees C water bath. A purity of at least 90% was achieved for sorted or isolated CD4+, CD8+ and CD8+ TEMRA cells. On this clonotype: The antigen it recognizes is unknown. The input lacks base qualities; no much larger clone sits a single base away.

The CDR3, cysteine through phenylalanine, is 16 amino acids long. Just CDR3 DNA is preserved here, 48 bases in frame from base 1. Per the germline V gene, MDHEN is the CDR1 and SYDVKM is the CDR2. After removal of 3 bases from V and 1 base from J, the junction retains 6 bases not matched to a gene. RNA was extracted using the RNeasy kit, and about 0.5 to 1 microgram was reverse transcribed with random hexamers. The immunoSEQ multiplex PCR assay, which covers 54 Vbeta and 13 Jbeta segments, was used to amplify TCR beta CDR3 regions. Bias from PCR amplification was corrected by using a synthetic template baseline for primer optimization and for computational correction. The authors processed their data as follows. Reads were assigned to V, D and J genes according to IMGT and analyzed in immunoSEQ Analyzer, with only productive sequences retained. To calculate clonality, Shannon entropy was normalized by log2 of the number of productive unique sequences and then subtracted from one. For each patient and control, public and private clones were evaluated among the 100 most prevalent clones. A clone was defined as Susac-specific if it was absent from the healthy and MS cohorts, from some 1,100 published viral clones and from other ImmuneACCESS disease sequences. Clones were called with MiXCR by TCRdb after fastp trimmed the public reads at Q25, and only in-frame beta chains were retained. Duplicate CDR3 protein sequences are folded into a single record with the most common DNA and genes. The V and J calls were not made by the authors but by TCRdb's processing. Recorded for this sample are around 160,000 distinct CDR3 sequences; over 85% of them occurred a single time. The top ten hold over 0.12% of the sample.

The sample comprised CD4+ T cells from PBMCs. Recombination joined TRBV28 with TRBJ2-3, with 8 junctional bases fitting TRBD2. This clonotype was obtained from a human donor in good health. The CDR3 protein: CASSFRGRGGTDTQYF. The nucleotide sequence reads TGTGCCAGCAGTTTCCGTGGGCGGGGGGGCACAGATACGCAGTATTTT.